This record concerns one T cell receptor beta chain sequence. Germline CDR1 is SGHRS and CDR2 is YFSETQ. CDR3 size: 15 residues. The germline V and J ends were trimmed by 4 bases and 9 bases, with 20 bases remaining between them. A roughly 0.45-1 mL peripheral blood aliquot was taken intraoperatively from four of eight donors. All available leukocytes, rather than a set cell count, yielded the blood DNA. TCRdb keeps only in-frame clones here, not all; method: immunoSEQ multiplex PCR. The table has 54,000 or so clones, approximately 95% seen once. These data originate in a study of human thymus T cells.

The material sequenced was blood. The V and J genes are TRBV5-1 and TRBJ1-5, with TRBD1 as a possible D gene (5 bases). This receptor was identified in a boy less than two years old with a congenital heart defect but otherwise immunologically healthy. The chain's CDR3 is CASSPAGSEGWPQHF. CDR3 nucleotides: TGCGCCAGCAGCCCCGCAGGGTCGGAAGGGTGGCCCCAGCATTTT.